This TCR beta chain was sequenced for a study of CD4 T cell repertoires in COVID-19. Study at large: CFSE-low cells expanded roughly 10 days with IL-2, then restimulated with other coronavirus spikes.

No culture step preceded sequencing of the ex vivo isolated memory T cells. Per the germline V gene, CDR1 is SQVTM and CDR2 is ANQGSEA. V was cut by 7 bases and J by 0 bases, with 8 bases left in between. This CDR3 comprises 12 residues. This table comes from immunoSEQ multiplex PCR, and its TCRdb copy is limited to in-frame clones, with some not included. The table lists 65,000 to 95,000 clones, around 82% of them singletons. The gene calls are TRBV29-1 and TRBJ2-3; D is possibly TRBD1 (5 bases). This TCR came from a human donor who had COVID-19. The specimen comprised CD4+ T cells from peripheral blood, sampled after recovery from COVID-19. In DNA, the CDR3 is TGCAGCGGACAGTCTAGCACAGATACGCAGTATTTT. It specifies CSGQSSTDTQYF.